The present entry profiles one T cell receptor (beta chain) with its context. V was clipped by 4 bases and J by 3 bases, with 9 bases between them. The CDR3 totals 13 residues. Germline loops: CDR1 MNHEY, CDR2 SMNVEV (reference sequence). These data originate in a study of blood T cells in healthy people across ages. Primed by a sample-barcoded 5' primer and a J-beta primer mix, a second PCR proceeded for about 6 to 11 cycles. TCRdb re-called the 5' RACE reads through MiXCR, storing one row per CDR3 protein. The sample yields under 750,000 distinct CDR3 sequences, more than 45% seen once. The material sequenced was blood. This rearrangement joins TRBV27 to TRBJ1-2; D is undetermined. The TCR comes from an elderly man in good health. The CDR3 DNA follows: TGTGCCAGCAGTTGGAGCGCCGACTATGGCTACACCTTC. Amino acids: CASSWSADYGYTF.